The TCR beta chain under discussion was sequenced for a study of blood T cells in healthy people across ages. Trimming cost V 7 bases and J 4 bases; bases outside gene matches: 8. Germline V gene sequence: CDR1 SQVTM, CDR2 ANQGSEA. The length of the CDR3 is 14 residues. Alongside a J-beta primer mix, a sample-barcoded 5' primer served in a second PCR lasting about 7 to 11 cycles. Each CDR3 protein is one row after TCRdb ran MiXCR on the 5' RACE reads. The sample records hundreds of thousands of distinct CDR3 sequences, under 30% being singletons. Another study also made use of these data, one on T cells of mothers and their children.

Sequencing was done on a sample of blood. The sequence came from a boy aged 5 to 17 in good health. The chain links TRBV29-1 to TRBJ2-1; 9 positions agree with TRBD2. For the CDR3, the DNA is TGCAGCGCCCTCGGGGCGGGAGGGTACAATGAGCAGTTCTTC. Amino acid sequence: CSALGAGGYNEQFF.